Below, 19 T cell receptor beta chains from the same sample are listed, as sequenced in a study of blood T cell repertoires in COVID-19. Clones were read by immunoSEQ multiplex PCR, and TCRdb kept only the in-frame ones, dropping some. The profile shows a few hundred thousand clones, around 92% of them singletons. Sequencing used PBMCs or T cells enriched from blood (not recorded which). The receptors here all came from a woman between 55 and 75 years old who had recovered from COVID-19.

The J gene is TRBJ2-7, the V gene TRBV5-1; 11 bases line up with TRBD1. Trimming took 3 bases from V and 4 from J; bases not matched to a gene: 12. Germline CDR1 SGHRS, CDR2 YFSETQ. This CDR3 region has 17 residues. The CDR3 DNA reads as TGCGCCAGCAGCTCCGAACCAAGGACAGGGGGCCGATACGAGCAGTACTTC. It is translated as CASSSEPRTGGRYEQYF.

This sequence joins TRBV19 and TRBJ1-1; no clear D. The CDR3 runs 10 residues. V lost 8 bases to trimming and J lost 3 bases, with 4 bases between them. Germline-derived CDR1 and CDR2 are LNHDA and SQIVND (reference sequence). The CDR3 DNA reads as TGTGCCAGTGCAGACACTGAAGCTTTCTTT. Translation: CASADTEAFF.

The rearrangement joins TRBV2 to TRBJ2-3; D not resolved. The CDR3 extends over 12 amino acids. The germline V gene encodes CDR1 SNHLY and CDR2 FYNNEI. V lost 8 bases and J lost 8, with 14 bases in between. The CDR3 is CASFENTPTQYF. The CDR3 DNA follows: TGTGCCAGCTTTGAAAACACACCTACGCAGTATTTT. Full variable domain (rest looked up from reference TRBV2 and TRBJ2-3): EPEVTQTPSHQVTQMGQEVILRCVPISNHLYFYWYRQILGQKVEFLVSFYNNEISEKSEIFDDQFSVERPDGSNFTLKIRSTKLEDSAMYFCASFENTPTQYFGPGTRLTVL.

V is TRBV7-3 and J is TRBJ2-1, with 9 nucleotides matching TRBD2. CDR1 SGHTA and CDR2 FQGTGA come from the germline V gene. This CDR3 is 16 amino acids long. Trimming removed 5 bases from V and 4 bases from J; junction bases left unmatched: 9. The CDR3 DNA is TGTGCCAGCAGCCTGAGGCTGACTAGCGGTTACAATGAGCAGTTCTTC. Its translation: CASSLRLTSGYNEQFF.

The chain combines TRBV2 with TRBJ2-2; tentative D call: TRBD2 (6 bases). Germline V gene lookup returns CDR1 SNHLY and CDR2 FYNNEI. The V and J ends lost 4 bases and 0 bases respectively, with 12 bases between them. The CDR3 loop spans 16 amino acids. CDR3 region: CASSVTGVANTGELFF. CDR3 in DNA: TGTGCCAGCAGTGTAACGGGAGTCGCGAACACCGGGGAGCTGTTTTTT.

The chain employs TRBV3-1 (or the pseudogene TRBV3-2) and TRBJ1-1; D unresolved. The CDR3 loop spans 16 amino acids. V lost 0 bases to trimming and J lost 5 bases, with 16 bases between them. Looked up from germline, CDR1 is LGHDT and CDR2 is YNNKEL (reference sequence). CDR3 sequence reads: CASSQDRGSVGTEAFF. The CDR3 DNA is TGTGCCAGCAGCCAAGATCGTGGCTCAGTCGGGACTGAAGCTTTCTTT.

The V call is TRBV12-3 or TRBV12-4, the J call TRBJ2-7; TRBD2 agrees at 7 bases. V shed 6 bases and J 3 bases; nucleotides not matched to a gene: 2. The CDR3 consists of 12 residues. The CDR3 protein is CASRASGYEQYF. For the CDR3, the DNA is TGTGCCAGCAGAGCTAGCGGCTACGAGCAGTACTTC.

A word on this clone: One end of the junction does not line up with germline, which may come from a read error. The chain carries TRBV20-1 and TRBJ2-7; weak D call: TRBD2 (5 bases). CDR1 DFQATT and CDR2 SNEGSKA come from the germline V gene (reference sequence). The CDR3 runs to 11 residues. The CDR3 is CSAIESGFSEF. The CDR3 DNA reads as TGCAGTGCTATCGAATCGGGATTTAGCGAGTTC.

The CDR3: CASTGLLEQFF. In nucleotides, the CDR3 is TGTGCCAGCACCGGACTACTTGAGCAGTTCTTC. The rearrangement links TRBV2 to TRBJ2-1; TRBD2 is a possible D gene (6 bases). There are 11 residues in the CDR3. Germline loops: CDR1 SNHLY, CDR2 FYNNEI. V was cut by 7 bases and J by 9 bases, with 10 bases left in between.

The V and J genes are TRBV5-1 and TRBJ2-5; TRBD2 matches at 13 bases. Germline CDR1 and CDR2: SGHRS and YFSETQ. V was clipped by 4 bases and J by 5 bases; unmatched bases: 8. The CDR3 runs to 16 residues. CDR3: CASSLRTSGGLETQYF. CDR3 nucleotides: TGCGCCAGCAGCCTCCGGACTAGCGGGGGTCTGGAGACCCAGTACTTC. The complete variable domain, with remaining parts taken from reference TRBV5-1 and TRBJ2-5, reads KAGVTQTPRYLIKTRGQQVTLSCSPISGHRSVSWYQQTPGQGLQFLFEYFSETQRNKGNFPGRFSGRQFSNSRSEMNVSTLELGDSALYLCASSLRTSGGLETQYFGPGTRLLVL.

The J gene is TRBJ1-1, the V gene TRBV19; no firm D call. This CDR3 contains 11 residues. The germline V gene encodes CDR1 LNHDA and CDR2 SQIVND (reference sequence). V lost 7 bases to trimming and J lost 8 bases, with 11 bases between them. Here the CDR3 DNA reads TGTGCCAGTAAAGGGAGGATAGAAGCTTTCTTT. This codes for CASKGRIEAFF.

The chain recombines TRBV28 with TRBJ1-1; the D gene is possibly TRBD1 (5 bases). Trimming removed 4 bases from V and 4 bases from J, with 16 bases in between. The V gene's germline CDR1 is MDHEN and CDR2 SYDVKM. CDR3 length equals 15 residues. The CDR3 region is CASSYGRVASTEAFF. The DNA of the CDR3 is TGTGCCAGCAGTTACGGCAGGGTCGCGAGCACTGAAGCTTTCTTT.

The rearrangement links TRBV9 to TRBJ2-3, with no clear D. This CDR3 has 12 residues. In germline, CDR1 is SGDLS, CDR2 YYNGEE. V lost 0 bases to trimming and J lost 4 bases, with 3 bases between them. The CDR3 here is CASSVVSDTQYF. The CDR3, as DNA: TGTGCCAGCAGCGTAGTATCAGATACGCAGTATTTT.

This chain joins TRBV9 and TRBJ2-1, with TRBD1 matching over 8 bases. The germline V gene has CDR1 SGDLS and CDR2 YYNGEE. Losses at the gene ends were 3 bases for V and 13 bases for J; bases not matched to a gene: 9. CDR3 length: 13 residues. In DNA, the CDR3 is TGTGCCAGCAGCGCCCCTACAGGGGGGTTACAGTTCTTC. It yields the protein CASSAPTGGLQFF.

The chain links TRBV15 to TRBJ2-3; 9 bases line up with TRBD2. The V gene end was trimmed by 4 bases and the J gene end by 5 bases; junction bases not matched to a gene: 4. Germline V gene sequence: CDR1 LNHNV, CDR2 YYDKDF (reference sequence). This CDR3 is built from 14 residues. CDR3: CATSISGSGDTQYF. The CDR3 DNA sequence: TGTGCCACCAGCATTAGCGGGAGTGGAGATACGCAGTATTTT.

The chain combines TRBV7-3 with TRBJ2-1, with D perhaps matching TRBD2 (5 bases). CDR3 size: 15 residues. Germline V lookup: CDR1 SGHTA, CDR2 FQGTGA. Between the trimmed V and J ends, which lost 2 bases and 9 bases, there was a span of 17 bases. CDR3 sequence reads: CASSLVGGPWSEQFF. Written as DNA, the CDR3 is TGTGCCAGCAGCTTAGTGGGCGGGCCGTGGAGTGAGCAGTTCTTC.

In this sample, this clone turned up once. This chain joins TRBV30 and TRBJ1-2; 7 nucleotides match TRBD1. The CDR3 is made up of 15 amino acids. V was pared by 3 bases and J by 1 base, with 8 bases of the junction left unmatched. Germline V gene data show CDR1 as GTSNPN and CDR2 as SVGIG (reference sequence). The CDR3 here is CAWSDRTGINYGYTF. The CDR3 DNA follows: TGTGCCTGGAGCGACCGGACAGGAATTAACTATGGCTACACCTTC.

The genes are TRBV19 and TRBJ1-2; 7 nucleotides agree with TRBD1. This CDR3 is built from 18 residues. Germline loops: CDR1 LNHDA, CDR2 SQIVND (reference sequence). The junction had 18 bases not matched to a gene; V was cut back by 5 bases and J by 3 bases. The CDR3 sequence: CASSALTGQIGEDYGYTF. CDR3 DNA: TGTGCCAGTAGTGCCCTGACAGGGCAGATCGGGGAGGACTATGGCTACACCTTC. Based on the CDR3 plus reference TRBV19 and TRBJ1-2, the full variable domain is DGGITQSPKYLFRKEGQNVTLSCEQNLNHDAMYWYRQDPGQGLRLIYYSQIVNDFQKGDIAEGYSVSREKKESFPLTVTSAQKNPTAFYLCASSALTGQIGEDYGYTFGSGTRLTVV.

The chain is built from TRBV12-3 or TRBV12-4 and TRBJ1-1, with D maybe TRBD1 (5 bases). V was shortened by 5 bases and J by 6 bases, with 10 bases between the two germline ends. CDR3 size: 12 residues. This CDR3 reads CASSSTGAEAFF. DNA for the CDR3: TGTGCCAGCAGTAGCACGGGGGCTGAAGCTTTCTTT.